The T cell receptor (beta chain) described here comes from a study of cytomegalovirus exposure and HLA in healthy donors. Findings and limits, study-wide: A later analysis reportedly found fewer N-insertions in an Asian-associated ancestry cluster than the roughly 670-donor mean. Analysis performed later showed TCR beta chains linked to HLA being more clonally expanded than equally common others.

Primers included in the PCR were 60 Vbeta and 13 Jbeta primers. Sequenced by immunoSEQ multiplex PCR; TCRdb stores in-frame clones only, minus some. This sample has roughly 120,000 clones, with roughly 9% found just once. Between the trimmed V and J ends, which lost 5 bases and 10 bases, there was a span of 9 bases. The V gene's germline CDR1 is LGHNT and CDR2 FRNRAP. The CDR3 extends over 11 amino acids. With regard to this clone: The antigen remains undetermined.

Sampled while nominally healthy, donors likely had unrecorded immune exposures. The TCR sequence derives from a man under 40 in good health and CMV-seronegative. Sample: PBMCs. The rearrangement joins TRBV12-5 to TRBJ2-1; no firm D call. Here the CDR3 DNA reads TGTGCTAGTGGTCGTCTCGGGGAGCAGTTCTTC. Amino acid sequence: CASGRLGEQFF.